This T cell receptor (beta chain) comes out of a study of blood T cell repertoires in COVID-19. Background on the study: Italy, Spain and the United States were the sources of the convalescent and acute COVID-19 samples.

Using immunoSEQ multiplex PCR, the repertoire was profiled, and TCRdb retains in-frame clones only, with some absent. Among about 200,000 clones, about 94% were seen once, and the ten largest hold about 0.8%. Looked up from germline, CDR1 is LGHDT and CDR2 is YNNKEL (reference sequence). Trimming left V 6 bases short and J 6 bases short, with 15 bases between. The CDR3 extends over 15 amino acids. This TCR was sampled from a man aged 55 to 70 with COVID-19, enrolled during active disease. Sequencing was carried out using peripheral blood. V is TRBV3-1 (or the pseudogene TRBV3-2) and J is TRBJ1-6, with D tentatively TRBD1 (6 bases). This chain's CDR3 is CASRTDSLVNSPLHF. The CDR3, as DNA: TGTGCCAGCAGGACGGACAGTTTAGTTAATTCACCCCTCCACTTT.